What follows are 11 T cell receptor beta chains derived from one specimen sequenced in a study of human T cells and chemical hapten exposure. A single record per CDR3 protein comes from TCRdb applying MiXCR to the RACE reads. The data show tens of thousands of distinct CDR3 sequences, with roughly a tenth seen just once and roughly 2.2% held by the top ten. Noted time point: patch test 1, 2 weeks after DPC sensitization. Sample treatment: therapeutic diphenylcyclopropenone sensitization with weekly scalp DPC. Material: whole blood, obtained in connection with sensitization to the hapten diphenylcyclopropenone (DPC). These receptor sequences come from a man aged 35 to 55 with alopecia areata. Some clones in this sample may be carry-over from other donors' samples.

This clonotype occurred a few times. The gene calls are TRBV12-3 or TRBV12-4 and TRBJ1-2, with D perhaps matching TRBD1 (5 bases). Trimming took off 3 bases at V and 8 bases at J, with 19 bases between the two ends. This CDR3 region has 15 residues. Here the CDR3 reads CASSLVTAHFQGYTF. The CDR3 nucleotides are TGTGCCAGCAGTTTGGTGACAGCCCATTTTCAGGGCTACACCTTC.

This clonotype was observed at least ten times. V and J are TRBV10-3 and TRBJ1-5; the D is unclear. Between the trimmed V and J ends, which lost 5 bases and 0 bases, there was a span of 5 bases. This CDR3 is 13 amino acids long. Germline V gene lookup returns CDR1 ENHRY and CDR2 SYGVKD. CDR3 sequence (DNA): TGTGCCATCAGTCCCGATAGCAATCAGCCCCAGCATTTT. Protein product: CAISPDSNQPQHF.

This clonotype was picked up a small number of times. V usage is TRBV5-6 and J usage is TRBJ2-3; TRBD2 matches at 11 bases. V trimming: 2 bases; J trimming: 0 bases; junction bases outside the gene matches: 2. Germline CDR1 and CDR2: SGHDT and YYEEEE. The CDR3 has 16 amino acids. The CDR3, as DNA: TGTGCCAGCAGCTTTCTAGCGGGAGGAAGCACAGATACGCAGTATTTT. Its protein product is CASSFLAGGSTDTQYF.

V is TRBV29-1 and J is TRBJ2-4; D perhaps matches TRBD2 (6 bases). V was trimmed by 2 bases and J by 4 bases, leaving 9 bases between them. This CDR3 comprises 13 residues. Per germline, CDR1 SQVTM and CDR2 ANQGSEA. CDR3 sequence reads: CSVEWRGKNIQYF. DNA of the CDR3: TGCAGCGTTGAATGGCGGGGAAAAAACATTCAGTACTTC.

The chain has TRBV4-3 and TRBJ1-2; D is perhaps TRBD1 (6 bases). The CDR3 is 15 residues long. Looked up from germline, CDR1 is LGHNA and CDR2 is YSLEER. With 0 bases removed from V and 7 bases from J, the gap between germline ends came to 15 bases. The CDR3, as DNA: TGCGCCAGCAGCCAAGATTGGGGGGCTAGCGTTGGCTACACCTTC. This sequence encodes CASSQDWGASVGYTF.

CDR3 loop: CASSSMTSVSIRPDTQYF. CDR3 in DNA: TGTGCCAGCAGTTCCATGACTAGCGTGTCTATAAGGCCAGATACGCAGTATTTT. The chain recombines TRBV12-3 or TRBV12-4 with TRBJ2-3; 8 nucleotides agree with TRBD2. The CDR3 has 18 amino acids. The V segment lost 4 bases and the J segment 4 bases; nucleotides outside the gene matches: 16.

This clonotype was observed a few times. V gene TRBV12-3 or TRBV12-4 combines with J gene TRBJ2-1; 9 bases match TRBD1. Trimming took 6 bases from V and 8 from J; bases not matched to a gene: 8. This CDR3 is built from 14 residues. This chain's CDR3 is CASSEQGAGDEQFF. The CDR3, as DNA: TGTGCCAGCAGCGAACAGGGGGCGGGGGATGAGCAGTTCTTC.

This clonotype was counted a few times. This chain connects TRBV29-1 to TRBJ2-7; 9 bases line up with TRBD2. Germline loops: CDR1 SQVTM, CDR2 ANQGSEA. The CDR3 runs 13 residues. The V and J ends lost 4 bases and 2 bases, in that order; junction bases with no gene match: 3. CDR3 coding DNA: TGCAGCGTTGCGGGCGGGAGGGCCTACGAGCAGTACTTC. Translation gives CSVAGGRAYEQYF.

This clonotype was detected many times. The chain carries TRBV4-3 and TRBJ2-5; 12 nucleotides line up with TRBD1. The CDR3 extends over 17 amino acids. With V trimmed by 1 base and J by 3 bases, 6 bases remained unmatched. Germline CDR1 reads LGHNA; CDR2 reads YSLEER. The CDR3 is CASSQGSGTGGEETQYF. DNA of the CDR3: TGCGCCAGCAGCCAAGGTTCCGGGACAGGGGGCGAAGAGACCCAGTACTTC.

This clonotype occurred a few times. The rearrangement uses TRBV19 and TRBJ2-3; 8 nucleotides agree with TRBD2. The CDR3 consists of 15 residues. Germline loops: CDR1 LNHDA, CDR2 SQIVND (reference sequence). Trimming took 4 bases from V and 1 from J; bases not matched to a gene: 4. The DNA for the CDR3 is TGTGCCAGTAGTAGCGAGACTAGCGGCACAGATACGCAGTATTTT. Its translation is CASSSETSGTDTQYF. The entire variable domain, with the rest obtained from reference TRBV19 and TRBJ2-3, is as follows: DGGITQSPKYLFRKEGQNVTLSCEQNLNHDAMYWYRQDPGQGLRLIYYSQIVNDFQKGDIAEGYSVSREKKESFPLTVTSAQKNPTAFYLCASSSETSGTDTQYFGPGTRLTVL.

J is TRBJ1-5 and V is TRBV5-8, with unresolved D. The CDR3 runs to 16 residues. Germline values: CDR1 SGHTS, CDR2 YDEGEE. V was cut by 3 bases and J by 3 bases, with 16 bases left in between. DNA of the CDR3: TGTGCCAGCAGCTCGAACCTTGACGGGGACAATCAGCCCCAGCATTTT. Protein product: CASSSNLDGDNQPQHF.